A selection of T cell receptor beta chains follows, all from one sample in a study of response to subunit inactivated influenza vaccine. Using its own MiXCR run on the RT-PCR reads, TCRdb lists one record per CDR3 protein. This sample yields approximately 530,000 distinct CDR3 sequences, of which 10% to 15% are seen a single time; about an eighth belongs to the top ten. The material was PBMCs from blood, obtained roughly 6 weeks after vaccination. These receptors came from a man between 50 and 59 years old who received an inactivated influenza vaccine. The CDR3 runs from the conserved cysteine through the conserved F or W.

J | length | V | CDR3
TRBJ2-2 | 16 | TRBV7-2 | CASSLRAGLNTGELFF
TRBJ2-1 | 19 | TRBV6-2/TRBV6-3 | CASSPRRAGFPRSYNEQFF
TRBJ2-2 | 13 | TRBV25-1 | CASSPGSTGELFF
TRBJ2-3 | 15 | TRBV20-1 | CSARDPGGASDTQCF
TRBJ2-7 | 15 | TRBV4-1 | CASSQAAGVMDEQYF
TRBJ2-5 | 13 | TRBV12-3/TRBV12-4 | CASSYREEETQYF
TRBJ1-3 | 16 | TRBV11-1 | CASSFGMTGPGNTIYF
TRBJ2-2 | 16 | TRBV19 | CASSRRGGTNTGELFF
TRBJ1-1 | 14 | TRBV20-1 | CSARAGGTNTEAFF
TRBJ2-1 | 12 | TRBV29-1 | CSVERQGNEQFF
TRBJ2-5 | 12 | TRBV21-1 | CASIRRVETQYF
TRBJ2-1 | 15 | TRBV20-1 | CSARPPRVGENEQFF
TRBJ2-7 | 14 | TRBV5-1 | CASSLVRVGYEQYF
TRBJ2-2 | 17 | TRBV4-2 | CASSQDGTGTGSGELFF
TRBJ1-6 | 14 | TRBV20-1 | CSARDPGSNSPLHF
TRBJ2-7 | 19 | TRBV10-3 | CAISDQNPVAGAPLWQQYF
TRBJ1-2 | 13 | TRBV6-6 | CASSAGSGYGYTF
TRBJ2-7 | 16 | TRBV12-5 | CASGPLETGVSLEQYF
TRBJ2-5 | 11 | TRBV20-1 | CSAPRGETQYF
TRBJ1-6 | 15 | TRBV7-9 | CASSLGSGEHSPLHF
TRBJ2-2 | 15 | TRBV27 | CASLPSGGGTGELFF
TRBJ1-5 | 13 | TRBV6-2/TRBV6-3 | CATNLNRNQPQHF
TRBJ2-7 | 14 | TRBV5-1 | CASSLGTGAYEQYF